This TCR beta chain was sequenced in a study of fetal regulatory T cell absence and autoimmunity. Sequencing was performed with immunoSEQ multiplex PCR; in TCRdb, only in-frame clones are kept and a portion is missing. The table shows 95,000 or so clones, with approximately 79% occurring only once. Trimming removed 1 base at V and 5 bases at J, with 11 bases between. Germline V CDR1 and CDR2: SGHTA, FQGNSA. The CDR3 runs to 14 residues. The chain couples TRBV7-2 to TRBJ1-2; D not resolved. This receptor was identified in a male donor with IPEX syndrome. The source material was pancreas tissue. The CDR3 region is CASSLDSSLYGYTF. In nucleotides, the CDR3 is TGTGCCAGCAGCTTAGACAGCTCTCTATATGGCTACACCTTC. The variable domain in full, with the rest retrieved from reference TRBV7-2 and TRBJ1-2, is GAGVSQSPSNKVTEKGKDVELRCDPISGHTALYWYRQSLGQGLEFLIYFQGNSAPDKSGLPSDRFSAERTGGSVSTLTIQRTQQEDSAVYLCASSLDSSLYGYTFGSGTRLTVV.